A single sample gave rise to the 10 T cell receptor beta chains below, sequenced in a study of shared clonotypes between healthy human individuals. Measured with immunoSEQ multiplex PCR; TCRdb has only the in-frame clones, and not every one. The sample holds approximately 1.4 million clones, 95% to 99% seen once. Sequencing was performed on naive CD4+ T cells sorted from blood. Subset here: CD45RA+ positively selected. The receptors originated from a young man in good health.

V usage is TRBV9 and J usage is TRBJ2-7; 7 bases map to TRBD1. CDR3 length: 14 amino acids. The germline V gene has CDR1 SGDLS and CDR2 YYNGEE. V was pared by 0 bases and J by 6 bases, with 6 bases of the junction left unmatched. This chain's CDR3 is CASSVGQGFSEQYF. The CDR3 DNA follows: TGTGCCAGCAGCGTAGGACAGGGTTTTTCCGAGCAGTACTTC.

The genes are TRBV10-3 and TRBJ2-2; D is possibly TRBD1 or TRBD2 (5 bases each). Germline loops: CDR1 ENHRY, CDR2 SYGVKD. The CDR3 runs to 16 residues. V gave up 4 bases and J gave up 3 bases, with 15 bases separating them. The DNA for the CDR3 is TGTGCCATCAGTGTGGCCCACGGGGCCGACACCGGGGAGCTGTTTTTT. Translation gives CAISVAHGADTGELFF.

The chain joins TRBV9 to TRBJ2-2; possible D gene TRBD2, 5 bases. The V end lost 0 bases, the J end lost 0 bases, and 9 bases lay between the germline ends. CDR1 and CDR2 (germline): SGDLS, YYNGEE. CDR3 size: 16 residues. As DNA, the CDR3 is TGTGCCAGCAGCGTAGTTGAGGGAGCGAACACCGGGGAGCTGTTTTTT. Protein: CASSVVEGANTGELFF. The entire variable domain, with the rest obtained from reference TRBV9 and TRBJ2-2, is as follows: DSGVTQTPKHLITATGQRVTLRCSPRSGDLSVYWYQQSLDQGLQFLIQYYNGEERAKGNILERFSAQQFPDLHSELNLSSLELGDSALYFCASSVVEGANTGELFFGEGSRLTVL.

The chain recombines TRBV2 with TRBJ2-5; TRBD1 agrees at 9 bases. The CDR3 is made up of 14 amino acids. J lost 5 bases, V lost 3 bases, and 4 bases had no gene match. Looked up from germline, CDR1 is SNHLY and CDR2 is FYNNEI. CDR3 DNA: TGTGCCAGCAGTGAGGACAGGGGTTTGGAGACCCAGTACTTC. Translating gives CASSEDRGLETQYF.

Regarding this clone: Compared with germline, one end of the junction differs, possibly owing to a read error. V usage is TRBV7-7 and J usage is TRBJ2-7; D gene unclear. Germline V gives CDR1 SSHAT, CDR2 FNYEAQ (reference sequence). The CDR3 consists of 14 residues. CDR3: CASSLVPWQHEQYF. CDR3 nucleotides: TGTGCTAGCAGCTTAGTTCCGTGGCAGCACGAGCAGTACTTC.

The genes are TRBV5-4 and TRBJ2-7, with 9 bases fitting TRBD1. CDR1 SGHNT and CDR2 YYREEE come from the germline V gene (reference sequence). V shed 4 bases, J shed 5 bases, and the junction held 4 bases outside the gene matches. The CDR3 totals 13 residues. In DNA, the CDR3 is TGTGCCAGCAGCCTGGACAGGGGAGACGAGCAGTACTTC. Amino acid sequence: CASSLDRGDEQYF.

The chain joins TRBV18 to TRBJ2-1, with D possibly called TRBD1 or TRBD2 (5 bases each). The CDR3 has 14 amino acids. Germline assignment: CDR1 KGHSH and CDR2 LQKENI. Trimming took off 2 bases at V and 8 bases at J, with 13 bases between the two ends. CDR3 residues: CASSPFHGADEQFF. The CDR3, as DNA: TGTGCCAGCTCACCATTTCACGGGGCAGATGAGCAGTTCTTC.

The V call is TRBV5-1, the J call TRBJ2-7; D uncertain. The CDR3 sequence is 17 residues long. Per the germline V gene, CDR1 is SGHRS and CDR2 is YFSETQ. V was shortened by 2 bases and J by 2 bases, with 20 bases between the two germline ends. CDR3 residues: CASSFFADSRGAYEQYF. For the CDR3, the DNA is TGCGCCAGCAGCTTCTTCGCCGACTCCCGTGGAGCCTACGAGCAGTACTTC.

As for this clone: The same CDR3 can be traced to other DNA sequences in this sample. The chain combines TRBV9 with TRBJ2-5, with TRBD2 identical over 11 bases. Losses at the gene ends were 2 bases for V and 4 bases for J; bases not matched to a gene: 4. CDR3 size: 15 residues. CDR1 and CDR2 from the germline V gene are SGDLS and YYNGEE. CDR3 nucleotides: TGTGCCAGCAGCGTTGTAGCGGGAGGGGGAGAGACCCAGTACTTC. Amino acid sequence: CASSVVAGGGETQYF.

The CDR3 nucleotides read TGCGCCAGCAGTGAGTCCCGGCAGGGGGGCACTGAAGCTTTCTTT. Translating gives CASSESRQGGTEAFF. The rearrangement joins TRBV10-2 to TRBJ1-1; 7 nucleotides align to TRBD1. Trimming took 0 bases from V and 4 from J; bases not matched to a gene: 5. CDR1 and CDR2 from the germline V gene are WSHSY and SAAADI. CDR3 length: 15 residues.